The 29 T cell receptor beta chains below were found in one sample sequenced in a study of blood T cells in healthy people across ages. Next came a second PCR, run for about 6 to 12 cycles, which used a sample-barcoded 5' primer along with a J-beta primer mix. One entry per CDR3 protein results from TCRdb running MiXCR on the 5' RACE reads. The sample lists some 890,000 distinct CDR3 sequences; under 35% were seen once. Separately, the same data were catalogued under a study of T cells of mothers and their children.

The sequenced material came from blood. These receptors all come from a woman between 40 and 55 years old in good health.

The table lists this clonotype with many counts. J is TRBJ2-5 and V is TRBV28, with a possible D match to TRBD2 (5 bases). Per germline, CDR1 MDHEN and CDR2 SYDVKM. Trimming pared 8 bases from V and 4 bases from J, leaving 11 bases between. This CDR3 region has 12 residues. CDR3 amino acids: CASPRVSETQYF. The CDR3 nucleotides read TGTGCCAGCCCGAGGGTTTCAGAGACCCAGTACTTC.

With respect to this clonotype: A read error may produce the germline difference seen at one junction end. The CDR3 spells CASSTTGNSGELFF. CDR3 nucleotide sequence: TGTGCCAGCAGCACGACAGGGAACTCCGGGGAGCTGTTTTTT. The V call is TRBV12-3 or TRBV12-4, the J call TRBJ2-2; 7 bases fit TRBD1. The CDR3 runs to 14 residues.

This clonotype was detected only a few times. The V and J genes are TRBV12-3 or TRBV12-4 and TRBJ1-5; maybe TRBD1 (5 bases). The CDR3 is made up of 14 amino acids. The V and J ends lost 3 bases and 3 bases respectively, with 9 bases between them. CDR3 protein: CASSFDSPNQPQHF. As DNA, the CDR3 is TGTGCCAGCAGTTTTGACAGTCCCAATCAGCCCCAGCATTTT.

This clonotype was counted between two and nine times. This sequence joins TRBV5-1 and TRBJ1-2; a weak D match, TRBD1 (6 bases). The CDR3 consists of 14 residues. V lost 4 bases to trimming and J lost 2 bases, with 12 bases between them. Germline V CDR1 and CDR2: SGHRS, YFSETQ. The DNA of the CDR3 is TGCGCCAGCAGCCGGGACACTAGAAACTATGGCTACACCTTC. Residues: CASSRDTRNYGYTF.

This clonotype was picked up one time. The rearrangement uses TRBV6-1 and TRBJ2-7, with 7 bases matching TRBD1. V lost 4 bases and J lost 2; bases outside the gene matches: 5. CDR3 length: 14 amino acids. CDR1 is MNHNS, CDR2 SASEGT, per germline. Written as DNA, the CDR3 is TGTGCCAGCAGTGGCCGGGACAGCGCCTACGAGCAGTACTTC. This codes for CASSGRDSAYEQYF.

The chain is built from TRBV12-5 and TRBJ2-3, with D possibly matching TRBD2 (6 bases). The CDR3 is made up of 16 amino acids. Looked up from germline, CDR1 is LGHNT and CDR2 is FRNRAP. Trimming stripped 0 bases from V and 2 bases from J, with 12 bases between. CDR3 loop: CASGLVLGGDTDTQYF. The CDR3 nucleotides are TGTGCTAGTGGTTTGGTCCTCGGGGGTGACACAGATACGCAGTATTTT.

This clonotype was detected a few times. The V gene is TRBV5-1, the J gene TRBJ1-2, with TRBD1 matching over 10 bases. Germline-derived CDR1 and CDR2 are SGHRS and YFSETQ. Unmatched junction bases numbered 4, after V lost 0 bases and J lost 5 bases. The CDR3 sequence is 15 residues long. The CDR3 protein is CASSLGDRGSYGYTF. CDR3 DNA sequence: TGCGCCAGCAGCTTGGGGGACAGGGGATCTTATGGCTACACCTTC.

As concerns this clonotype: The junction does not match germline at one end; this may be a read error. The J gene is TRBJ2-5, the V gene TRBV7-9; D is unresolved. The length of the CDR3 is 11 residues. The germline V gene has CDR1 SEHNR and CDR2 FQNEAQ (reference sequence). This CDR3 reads CVSSPSLEQYF. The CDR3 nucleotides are TGTGTCAGCAGCCCCTCGTTGGAGCAGTACTTC.

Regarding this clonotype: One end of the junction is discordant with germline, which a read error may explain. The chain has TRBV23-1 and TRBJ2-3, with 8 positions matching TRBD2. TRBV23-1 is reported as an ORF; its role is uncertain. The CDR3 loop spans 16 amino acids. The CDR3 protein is CASSLGLRTSTDTQCF. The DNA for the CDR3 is TGCGCCAGCAGTCTAGGGTTAAGGACTAGCACAGATACGCAGTGTTTT.

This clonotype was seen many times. The CDR3 DNA reads as TGTGCCAGCAGTTACACTGGGGACTGGACCCAGTACTTC. Amino acids: CASSYTGDWTQYF. The chain couples TRBV6-2 or TRBV6-3 to TRBJ2-5; D is perhaps TRBD2 (6 bases). The CDR3 is made up of 13 amino acids. V was shortened by 2 bases and J by 7 bases, with 11 bases between the two germline ends. CDR1 and CDR2 from the germline V gene are MNHEY and SVGEGT.

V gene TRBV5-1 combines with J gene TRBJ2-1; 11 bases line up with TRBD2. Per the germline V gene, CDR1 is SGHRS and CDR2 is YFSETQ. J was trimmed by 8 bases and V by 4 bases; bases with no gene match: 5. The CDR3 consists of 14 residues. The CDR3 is CASSLGLAVYEQFF. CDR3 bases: TGCGCCAGCAGCCTGGGACTAGCGGTATATGAGCAGTTCTTC.

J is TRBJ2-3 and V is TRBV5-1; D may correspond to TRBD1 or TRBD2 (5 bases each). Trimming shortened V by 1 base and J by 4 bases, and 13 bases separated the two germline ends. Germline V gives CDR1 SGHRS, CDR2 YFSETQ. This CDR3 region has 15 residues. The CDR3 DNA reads TGCGCCAGCAGCTTGATCAGGGCGGGCGCAGATACGCAGTATTTT. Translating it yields CASSLIRAGADTQYF.

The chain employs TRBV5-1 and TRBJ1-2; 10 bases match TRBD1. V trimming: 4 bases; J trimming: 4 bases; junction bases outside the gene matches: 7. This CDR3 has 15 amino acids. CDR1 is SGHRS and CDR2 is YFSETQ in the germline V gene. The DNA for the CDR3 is TGCGCCAGCAGCGACCCGACAGGGGGCATCTATGGCTACACCTTC. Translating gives CASSDPTGGIYGYTF.

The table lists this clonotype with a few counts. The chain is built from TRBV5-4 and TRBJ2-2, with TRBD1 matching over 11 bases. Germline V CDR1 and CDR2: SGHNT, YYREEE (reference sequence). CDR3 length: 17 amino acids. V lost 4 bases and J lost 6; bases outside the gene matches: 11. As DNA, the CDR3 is TGTGCCAGCAGCCGCTCCTACGGACAGGGGGCCGCCGGGGAGCTGTTTTTT. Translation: CASSRSYGQGAAGELFF.

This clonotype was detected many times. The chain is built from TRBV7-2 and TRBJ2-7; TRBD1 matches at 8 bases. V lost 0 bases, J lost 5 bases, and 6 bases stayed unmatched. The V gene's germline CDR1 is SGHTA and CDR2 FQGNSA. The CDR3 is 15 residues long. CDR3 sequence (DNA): TGTGCCAGCAGCTTAGCCCTGGACAGGGCCAACGAGCAGTACTTC. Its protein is CASSLALDRANEQYF.

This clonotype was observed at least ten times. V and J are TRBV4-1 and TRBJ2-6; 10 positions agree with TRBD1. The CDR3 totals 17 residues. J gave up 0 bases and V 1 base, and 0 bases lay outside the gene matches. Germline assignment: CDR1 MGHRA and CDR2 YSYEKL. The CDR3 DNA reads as TGCGCCAGCAGCCAAGGGACAGGGGGCTCTGGGGCCAACGTCCTGACTTTC. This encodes CASSQGTGGSGANVLTF.

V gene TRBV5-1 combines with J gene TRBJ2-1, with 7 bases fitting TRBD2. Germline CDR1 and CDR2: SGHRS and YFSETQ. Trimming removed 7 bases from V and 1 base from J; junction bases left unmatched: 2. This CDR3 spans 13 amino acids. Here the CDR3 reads CASWEGSYNEQFF. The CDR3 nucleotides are TGCGCCAGCTGGGAGGGATCCTACAATGAGCAGTTCTTC.

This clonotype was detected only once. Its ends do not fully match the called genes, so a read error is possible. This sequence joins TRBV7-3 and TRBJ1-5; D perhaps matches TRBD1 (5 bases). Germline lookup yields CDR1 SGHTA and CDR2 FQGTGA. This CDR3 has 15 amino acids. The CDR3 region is CASNLRREGNQPQHF. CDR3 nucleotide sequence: TGTGCCAGCAACTTACGCAGGGAGGGCAATCAGCCCCAGCATTTT.

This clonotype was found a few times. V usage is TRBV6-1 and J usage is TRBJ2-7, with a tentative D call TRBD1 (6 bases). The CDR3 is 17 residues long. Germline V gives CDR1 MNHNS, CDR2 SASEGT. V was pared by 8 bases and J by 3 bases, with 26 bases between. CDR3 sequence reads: CASPKGVTGHLLYEQYF. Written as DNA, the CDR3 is TGTGCCAGCCCTAAAGGGGTAACAGGGCACCTCCTCTACGAGCAGTACTTC.

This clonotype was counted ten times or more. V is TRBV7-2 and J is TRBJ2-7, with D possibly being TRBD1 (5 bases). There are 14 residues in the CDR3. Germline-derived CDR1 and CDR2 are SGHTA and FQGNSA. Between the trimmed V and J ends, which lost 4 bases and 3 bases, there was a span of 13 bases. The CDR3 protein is CASSSAWGNYEQYF. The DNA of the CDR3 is TGTGCCAGCAGCTCCGCCTGGGGCAACTACGAGCAGTACTTC.

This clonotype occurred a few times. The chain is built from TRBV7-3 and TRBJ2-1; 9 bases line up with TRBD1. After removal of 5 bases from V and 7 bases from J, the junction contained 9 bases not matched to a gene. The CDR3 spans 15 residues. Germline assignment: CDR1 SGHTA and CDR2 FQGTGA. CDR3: CASSTGTGIENEQFF. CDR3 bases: TGTGCCAGCAGCACCGGGACAGGGATAGAAAATGAGCAGTTCTTC.

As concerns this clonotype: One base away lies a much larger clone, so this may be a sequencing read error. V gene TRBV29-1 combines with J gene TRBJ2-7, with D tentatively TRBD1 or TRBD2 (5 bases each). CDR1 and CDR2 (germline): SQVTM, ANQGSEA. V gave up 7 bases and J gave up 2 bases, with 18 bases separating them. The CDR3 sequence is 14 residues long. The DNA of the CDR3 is TGCAGCGCCCGGGGCTCCCAGAATGCCTACGAGCAGTACTTC. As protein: CSARGSQNAYEQYF.

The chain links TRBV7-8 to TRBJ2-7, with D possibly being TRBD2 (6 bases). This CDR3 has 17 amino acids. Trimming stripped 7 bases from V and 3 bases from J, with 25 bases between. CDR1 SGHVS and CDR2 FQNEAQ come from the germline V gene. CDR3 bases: TGTGCCAGCACCTCCCTCGGGCGGGGCAACGTGGGCTACGAGCAGTACTTC. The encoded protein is CASTSLGRGNVGYEQYF.

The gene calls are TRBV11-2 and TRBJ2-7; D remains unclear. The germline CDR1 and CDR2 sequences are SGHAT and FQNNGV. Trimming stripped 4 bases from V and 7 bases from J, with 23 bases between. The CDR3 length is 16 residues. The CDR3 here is CASSSISSVKYNEQYF. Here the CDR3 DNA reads TGTGCCAGCAGCTCCATATCCTCTGTTAAGTACAATGAGCAGTACTTC.

CDR3 nucleotides: TGTGCCTGGAGAGGCAGGGGGCTGAACGAGCAGTACTTC. This sequence encodes CAWRGRGLNEQYF. The chain couples TRBV30 to TRBJ2-7; TRBD1 aligns across 8 bases. V gave up 3 bases and J gave up 5 bases; unmatched junction bases: 6. The CDR3 has 13 amino acids. CDR1 is GTSNPN, CDR2 SVGIG, per germline (reference sequence).

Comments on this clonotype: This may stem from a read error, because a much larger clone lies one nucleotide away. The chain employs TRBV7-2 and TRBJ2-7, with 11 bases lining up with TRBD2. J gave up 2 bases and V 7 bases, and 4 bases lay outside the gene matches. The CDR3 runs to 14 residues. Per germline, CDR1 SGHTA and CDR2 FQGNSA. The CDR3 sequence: CASNPSGGTYEQYF. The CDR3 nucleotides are TGTGCCAGCAACCCTAGCGGGGGGACCTACGAGCAGTACTTC.

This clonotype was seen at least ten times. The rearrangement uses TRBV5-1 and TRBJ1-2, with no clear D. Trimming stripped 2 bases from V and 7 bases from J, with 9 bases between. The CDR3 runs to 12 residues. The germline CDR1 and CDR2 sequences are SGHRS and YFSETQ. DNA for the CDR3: TGCGCCAGCAGCTTTAGCCAGGTTGGCTACACCTTC. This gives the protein CASSFSQVGYTF.

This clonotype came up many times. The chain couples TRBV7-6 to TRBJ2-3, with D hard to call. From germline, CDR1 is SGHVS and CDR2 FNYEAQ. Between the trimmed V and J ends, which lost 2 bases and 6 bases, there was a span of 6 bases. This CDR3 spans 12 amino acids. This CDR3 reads CASSLSEDTQYF. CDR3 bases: TGTGCCAGCAGCTTAAGCGAGGATACGCAGTATTTT.

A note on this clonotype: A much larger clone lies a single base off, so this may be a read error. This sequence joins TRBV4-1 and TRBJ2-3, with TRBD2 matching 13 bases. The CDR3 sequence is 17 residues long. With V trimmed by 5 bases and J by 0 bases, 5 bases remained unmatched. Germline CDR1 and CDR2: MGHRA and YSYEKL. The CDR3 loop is CASSSPTSGGSTDTQYF. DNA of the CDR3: TGCGCCAGCAGCTCCCCGACTAGCGGGGGGAGCACAGATACGCAGTATTTT.